Listed below are T cell receptor beta chains from one sample, sequenced in a study of blood T cell repertoires in COVID-19. Produced via immunoSEQ multiplex PCR; TCRdb's table is partial and in-frame only. The sample gives about 320,000 clones, 75% to 90% of which show up once; about 2% is in the top ten. The specimen sequenced was PBMCs or T cells enriched from blood (not recorded which). These receptors came from a woman aged 25 to 39 who had been exposed to COVID-19. CDR3s include the opening cysteine and the closing phenylalanine or tryptophan. The D gene is left open where the match is weak.

TRBJ1-5 NA 15 TRBV2 CASSEYGGLNQPQHF
TRBJ1-6 TRBD1 15 TRBV7-8 CASSLLQGVGSPLHF
TRBJ1-6 NA 15 TRBV18 CASSPDGMGNSPLHF
TRBJ1-1 NA 16 TRBV7-3 CASSLLGGGVSTEAFF
TRBJ1-5 NA 13 TRBV7-9 CASSFRENQPQHF
TRBJ2-3 NA 12 TRBV28 CASSSHTDTQYF
TRBJ1-6 TRBD1 15 TRBV28 CASSLRQGADSPLHF
TRBJ2-7 NA 13 TRBV5-1 CASSLGQIYEQYF
TRBJ1-3 NA 13 TRBV2 CASSAGDGNTIYF
TRBJ2-1 TRBD2 15 TRBV11-2 CASSIFGGSENEQFF
TRBJ1-4 NA 15 TRBV27 CASSLSGHQGEKLFF
TRBJ1-1 NA 13 TRBV5-1 CASSLSGDTEAFF
TRBJ2-1 TRBD1 13 TRBV7-9 CASSTNRGQAQFF
TRBJ1-3 NA 13 TRBV5-4 CASSPDNGNTIYF
TRBJ2-7 TRBD1 14 TRBV30 CAWLSGTGANEQYF